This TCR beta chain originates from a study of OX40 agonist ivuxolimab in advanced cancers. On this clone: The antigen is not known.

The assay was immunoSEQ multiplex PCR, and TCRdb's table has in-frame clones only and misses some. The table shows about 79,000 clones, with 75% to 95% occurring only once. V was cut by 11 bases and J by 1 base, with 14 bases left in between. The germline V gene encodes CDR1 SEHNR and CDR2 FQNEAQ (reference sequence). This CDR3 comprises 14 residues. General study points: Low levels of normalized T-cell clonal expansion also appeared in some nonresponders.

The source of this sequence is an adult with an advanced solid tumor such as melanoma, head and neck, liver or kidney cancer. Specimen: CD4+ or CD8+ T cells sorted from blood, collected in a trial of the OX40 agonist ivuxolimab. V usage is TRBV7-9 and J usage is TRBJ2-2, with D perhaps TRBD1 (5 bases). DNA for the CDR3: TGTGCCTTCGAGGCAGGGATGAACACCGGGGAGCTGTTTTTT. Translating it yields CAFEAGMNTGELFF.